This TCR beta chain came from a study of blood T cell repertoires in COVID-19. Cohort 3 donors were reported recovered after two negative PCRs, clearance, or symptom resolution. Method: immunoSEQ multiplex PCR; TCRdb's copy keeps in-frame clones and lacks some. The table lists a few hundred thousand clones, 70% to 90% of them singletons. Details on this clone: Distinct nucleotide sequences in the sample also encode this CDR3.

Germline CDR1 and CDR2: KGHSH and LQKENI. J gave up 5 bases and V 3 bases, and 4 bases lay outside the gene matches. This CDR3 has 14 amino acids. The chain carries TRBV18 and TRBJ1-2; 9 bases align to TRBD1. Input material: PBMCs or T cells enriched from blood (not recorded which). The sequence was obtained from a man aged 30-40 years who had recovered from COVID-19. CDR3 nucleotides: TGTGCCAGCTCACCGGGACAGGGAGTATATGGCTACACCTTC. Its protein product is CASSPGQGVYGYTF.